This paragraph covers one T cell receptor (beta chain) sequence. This sample was taken from a study of T cells in Graves' hyperthyroidism and ophthalmopathy. There are 18 residues in the CDR3. Germline CDR1 reads MGHRA; CDR2 reads YSYEKL. V was pared by 2 bases and J by 0 bases, with 19 bases between. RNA transcripts yielded amplified TCR beta CDR3 regions. HTBI primers were used for first-round RT-PCR of the TCR CDR3. TCRdb passed the multiplex PCR reads through MiXCR, listing each CDR3 protein once. The sample comprises hundreds of thousands of distinct CDR3 sequences, 15% of which are singletons, and 32% rests with the top ten.

The sample comprised blood. This TCR derives from a woman aged 30 to 39 with Graves' hyperthyroidism. The chain combines TRBV4-1 with TRBJ2-5, with D perhaps being TRBD1 or TRBD2 (5 bases each). CDR3 residues: CASSQTQPGAGYQETQYF. The CDR3 DNA reads as TGCGCCAGCAGCCAAACTCAGCCCGGGGCAGGGTACCAAGAGACCCAGTACTTC.